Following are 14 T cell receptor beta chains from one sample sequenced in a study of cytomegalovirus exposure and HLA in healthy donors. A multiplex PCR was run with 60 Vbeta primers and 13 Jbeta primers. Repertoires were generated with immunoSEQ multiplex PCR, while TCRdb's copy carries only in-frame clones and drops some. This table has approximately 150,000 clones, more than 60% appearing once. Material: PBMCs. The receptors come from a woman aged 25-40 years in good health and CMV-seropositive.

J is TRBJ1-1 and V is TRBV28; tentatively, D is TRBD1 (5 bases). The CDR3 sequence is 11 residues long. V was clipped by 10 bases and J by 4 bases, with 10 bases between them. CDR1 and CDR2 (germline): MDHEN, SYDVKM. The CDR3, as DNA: TGTGCCACGACGCAGGGCACTGAAGCTTTCTTT. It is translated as CATTQGTEAFF.

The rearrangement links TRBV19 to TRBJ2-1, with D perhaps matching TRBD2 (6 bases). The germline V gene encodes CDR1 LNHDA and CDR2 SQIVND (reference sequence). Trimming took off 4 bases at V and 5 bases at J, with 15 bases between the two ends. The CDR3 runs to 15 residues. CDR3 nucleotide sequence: TGTGCCAGTAGTACCCCGCGGGACTTCAACAATGAGCAGTTCTTC. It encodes CASSTPRDFNNEQFF.

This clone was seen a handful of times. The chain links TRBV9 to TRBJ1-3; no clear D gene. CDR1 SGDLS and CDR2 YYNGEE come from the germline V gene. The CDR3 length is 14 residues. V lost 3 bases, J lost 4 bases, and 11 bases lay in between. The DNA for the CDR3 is TGTGCCAGCAGCGCGGACTTCGGAGGAAACACCATATATTTT. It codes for CASSADFGGNTIYF.

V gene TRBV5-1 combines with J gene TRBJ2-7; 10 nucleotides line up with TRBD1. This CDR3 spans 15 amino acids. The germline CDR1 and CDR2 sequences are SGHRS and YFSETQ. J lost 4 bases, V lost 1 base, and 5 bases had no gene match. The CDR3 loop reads CASSLFGTGEYEQYF. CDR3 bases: TGCGCCAGCAGCTTGTTTGGGACAGGGGAATACGAGCAGTACTTC. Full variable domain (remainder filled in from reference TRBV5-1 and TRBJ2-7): KAGVTQTPRYLIKTRGQQVTLSCSPISGHRSVSWYQQTPGQGLQFLFEYFSETQRNKGNFPGRFSGRQFSNSRSEMNVSTLELGDSALYLCASSLFGTGEYEQYFGPGTRLTVT.

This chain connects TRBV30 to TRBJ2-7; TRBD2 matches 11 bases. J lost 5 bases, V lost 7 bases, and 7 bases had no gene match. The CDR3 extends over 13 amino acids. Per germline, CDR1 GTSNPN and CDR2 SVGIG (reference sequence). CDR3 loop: CASNSGRGNEQYF. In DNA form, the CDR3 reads TGTGCCTCTAATAGCGGGAGGGGTAACGAGCAGTACTTC. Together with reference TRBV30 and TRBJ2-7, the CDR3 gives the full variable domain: SQTIHQWPATLVQPVGSPLSLECTVEGTSNPNLYWYRQAAGRGLQLLFYSVGIGQISSEVPQNLSASRPQDRQFILSSKKLLLSDSGFYLCASNSGRGNEQYFGPGTRLTVT.

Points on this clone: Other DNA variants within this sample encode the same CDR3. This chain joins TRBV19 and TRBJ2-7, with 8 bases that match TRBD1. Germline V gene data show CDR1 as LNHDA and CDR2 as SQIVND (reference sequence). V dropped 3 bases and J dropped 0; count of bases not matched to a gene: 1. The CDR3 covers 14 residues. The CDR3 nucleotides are TGTGCCAGTAGTATTGGGACAGGCTCCTACGAGCAGTACTTC. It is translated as CASSIGTGSYEQYF.

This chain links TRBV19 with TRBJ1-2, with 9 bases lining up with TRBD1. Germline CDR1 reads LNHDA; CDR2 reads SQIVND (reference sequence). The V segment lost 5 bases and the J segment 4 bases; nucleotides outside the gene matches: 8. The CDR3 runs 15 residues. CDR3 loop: CASSANRGRGYGYTF. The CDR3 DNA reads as TGTGCCAGTAGTGCAAACAGGGGGCGCGGCTATGGCTACACCTTC.

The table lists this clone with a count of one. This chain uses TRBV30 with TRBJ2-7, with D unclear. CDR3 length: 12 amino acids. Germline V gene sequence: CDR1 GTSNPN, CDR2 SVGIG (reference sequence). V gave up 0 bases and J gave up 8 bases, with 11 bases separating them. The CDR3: CAWSVHAEKQYF. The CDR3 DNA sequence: TGTGCCTGGAGTGTACACGCGGAAAAGCAGTACTTC.

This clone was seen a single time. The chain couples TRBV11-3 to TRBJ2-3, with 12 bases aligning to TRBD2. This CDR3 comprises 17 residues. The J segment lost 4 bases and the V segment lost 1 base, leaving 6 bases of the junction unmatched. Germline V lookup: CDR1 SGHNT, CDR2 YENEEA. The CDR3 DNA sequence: TGTGCCAGCAGCTTAGGCCTTCTAGCGGGAGGGCCAGATACGCAGTATTTT. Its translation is CASSLGLLAGGPDTQYF.

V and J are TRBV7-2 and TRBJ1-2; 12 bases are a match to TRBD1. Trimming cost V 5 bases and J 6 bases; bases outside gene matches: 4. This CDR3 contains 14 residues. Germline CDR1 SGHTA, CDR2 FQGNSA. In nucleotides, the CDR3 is TGTGCCAGCAGCCTGGGGACAGGGGGCGATGGCTACACCTTC. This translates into CASSLGTGGDGYTF.

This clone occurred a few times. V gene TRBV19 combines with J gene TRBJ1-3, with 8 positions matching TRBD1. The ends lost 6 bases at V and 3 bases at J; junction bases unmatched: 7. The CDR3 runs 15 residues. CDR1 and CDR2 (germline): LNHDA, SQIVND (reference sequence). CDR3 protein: CASRADRAIGNTIYF. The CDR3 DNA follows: TGTGCCAGTAGAGCGGACAGGGCAATTGGAAACACCATATATTTT.

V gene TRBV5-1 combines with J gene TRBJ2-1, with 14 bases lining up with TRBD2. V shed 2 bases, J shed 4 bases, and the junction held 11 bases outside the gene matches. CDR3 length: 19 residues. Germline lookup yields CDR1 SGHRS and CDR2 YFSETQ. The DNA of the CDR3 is TGCGCCAGCAGCTTAACCGGGACTAGCGGGAGTACCCGATACAATGAGCAGTTCTTC. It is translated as CASSLTGTSGSTRYNEQFF.

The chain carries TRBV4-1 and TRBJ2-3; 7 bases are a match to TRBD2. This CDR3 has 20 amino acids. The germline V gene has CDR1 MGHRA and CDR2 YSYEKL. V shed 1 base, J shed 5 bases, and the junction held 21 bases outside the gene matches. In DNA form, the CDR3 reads TGCGCCAGCAGCCAAGTTCCAGCGGGAATGGATAGCACCACATTAGATACGCAGTATTTT. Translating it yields CASSQVPAGMDSTTLDTQYF.

CDR3 residues: CASSGGRAGTGELFF. CDR3 bases: TGTGCCAGCAGTGGCGGGAGGGCGGGCACCGGGGAGCTGTTTTTT. The genes are TRBV2 and TRBJ2-2; TRBD2 matches 9 bases. The CDR3 spans 15 residues. V dropped 4 bases and J dropped 4; count of bases not matched to a gene: 4. CDR1 SNHLY and CDR2 FYNNEI come from the germline V gene.